This record looks at one T cell receptor beta chain sequence and its context. This clone has only a few counts. Its antigen is unknown. No much larger clone exists at a distance of one base, and base qualities are not known. The CDR3 runs 14 residues from the cysteine to the phenylalanine. The retained sequence is limited to the CDR3, 42 bases, with the frame set at the first base. A distance of 13 bases separates the germline ends of V and J, which lose 4 bases and 3 bases respectively. CDR1 MNHEY and CDR2 SVGAGI were looked up in the germline V gene. This entry comes from a study of shared clonotypes between healthy human individuals (dated by TCRdb to the early 2020s). Study-level background: Two women and a few men aged 18 to 49 years were included in the cohort. To estimate repertoire size and how much clonotypes are shared between individuals, the study performed deep sequencing of blood TCR repertoires from five healthy adults. Libraries were prepared and TCR repertoires were sequenced by different laboratories using diverse techniques, in order to increase sequencing depth and limit assay-specific biases. Between about 0.8 and 9 billion PBMCs per donor were obtained by leukapheresis.

The paper as a whole reports these results and caveats: Sampling was restricted to blood, and TCR repertoires in tissues likely differ from the TCR repertoires found in blood. Because the study included a small number of donors, the genetic and exposure-history diversity represented was limited. Pairwise subsampling led to the expectation that sequencing depth would affect the degree of clonotype sharing among donors.

The donors were healthy, HIV-negative adults who had no recently reported acute infections or vaccinations. Only Caucasian adults living in Nashville, Tennessee, USA were represented among the donors. For unsorted samples, some 100 million PBMCs were counted, and genomic DNA was extracted using the QIAamp DNA Blood Mini kit. Blood was obtained by leukapheresis, after which PBMCs were separated by Ficoll-Histopaque density gradient centrifugation and cryopreserved in liquid nitrogen vapor phase. Using the deep immunoSEQ assay, TCR CDR3 regions were amplified from genomic DNA by multiplex PCR. Genomic DNA extracted from each cell subset was distributed evenly over all wells of several immunoSEQ 96-well plates, and each plate served as one replicate. For unsorted PBMC, approximately 0.3 ug genomic DNA, equal to tens of thousands of T cell genomes, was loaded into each replicate PCR. Unsorted PBMC genomic DNA was sequenced across ten immunoSEQ deep assay plates. Purified libraries were quantified with a Qubit 3.0 fluorometer, sized on a Bioanalyzer 2100, and re-quantified with the KAPA Library Quantification kit. Each immunoSEQ 96-well plate was sequenced on its own single-read 150-cycle Illumina NextSeq 550 flow cell. Processing in the source paper ran as follows. Because the immunoSEQ output included only junctional sequences and no quality scores, the filtering could not be the same as the filtering used for full-length reads. To assign V/J genes and CDR3, sequences were annotated against IMGT germline references using PyIR, a Python wrapper for IgBLAST v1.9. Any read was removed if the V/J assignment was weak (E-value above 1e-6), the CDR3 was missing, or the read contained stop codons, out-of-frame junctions, or ambiguous translated residues. V3J clonotypes were defined as sequences sharing an identical inferred V gene, J gene, and CDR3 amino acid sequence. Percentage overlap between repertoires was calculated by dividing the number of shared unique clonotypes by the size of the smaller repertoire. Richness of each repertoire was evaluated using RTK rarefaction, the Chao1 estimator, and Recon v2.1 estimates of unobserved clonotypes. The table comes from immuneACCESS by way of TCRdb, which keeps in-frame sequences with V and J called. Part of the clones is missing from these tables; in studies checked, under half for an unresolved V gene and the rest for unknown reasons. From that table come the V and J calls and clone size; the DNA was used to work out D and trimming. The sample contains 500,000 to 650,000 clones, around 76% of them found a single time. The top ten hold about 11% of the sample.

Sequences were obtained from PBMCs. This receptor chain uses TRBV6-5 and TRBJ2-7; the D element might be TRBD1 or TRBD2, as each aligns at 5 bases. The TCR originated in a woman aged 35 to 49 in good health. Some clones in this sample may be carry-over from other donors' samples. The DNA sequence reads TGTGCCAGCAGTTCCAGGGCCGGGGACTACGAGCAGTACTTC. Its amino acids are CASSSRAGDYEQYF.